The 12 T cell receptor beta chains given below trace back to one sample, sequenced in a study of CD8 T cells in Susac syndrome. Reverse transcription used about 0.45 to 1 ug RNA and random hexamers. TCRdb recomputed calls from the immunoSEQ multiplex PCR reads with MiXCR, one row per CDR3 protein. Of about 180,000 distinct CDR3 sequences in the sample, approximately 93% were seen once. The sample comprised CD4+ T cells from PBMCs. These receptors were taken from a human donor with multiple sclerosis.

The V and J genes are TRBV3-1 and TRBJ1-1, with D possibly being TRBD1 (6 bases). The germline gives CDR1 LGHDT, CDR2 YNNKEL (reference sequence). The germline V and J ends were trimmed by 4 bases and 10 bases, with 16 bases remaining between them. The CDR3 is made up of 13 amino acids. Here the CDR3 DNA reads TGTGCCAGCAGCCCGAGAGCACAGGGTGGAGCTTTCTTT. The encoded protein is CASSPRAQGGAFF.

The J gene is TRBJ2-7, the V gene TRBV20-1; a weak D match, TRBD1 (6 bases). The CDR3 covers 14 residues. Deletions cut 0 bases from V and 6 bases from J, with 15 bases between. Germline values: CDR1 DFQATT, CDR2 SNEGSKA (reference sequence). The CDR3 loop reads CSARDQGSRLEQYF. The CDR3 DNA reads TGCAGTGCTAGAGATCAGGGGAGCCGTCTCGAGCAGTACTTC.

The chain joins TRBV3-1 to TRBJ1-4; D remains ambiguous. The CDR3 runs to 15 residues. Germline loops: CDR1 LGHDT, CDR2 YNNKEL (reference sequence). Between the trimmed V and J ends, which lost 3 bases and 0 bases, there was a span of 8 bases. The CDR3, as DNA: TGTGCCAGCAGCCACCAGGCGGCAACTAATGAAAAACTGTTTTTT. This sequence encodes CASSHQAATNEKLFF.

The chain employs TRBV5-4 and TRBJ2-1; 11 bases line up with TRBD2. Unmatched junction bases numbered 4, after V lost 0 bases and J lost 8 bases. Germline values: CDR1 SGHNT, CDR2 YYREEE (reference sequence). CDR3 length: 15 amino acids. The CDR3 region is CASSLEPSGRYEQFF. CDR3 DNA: TGTGCCAGCAGCTTGGAGCCTAGCGGGAGGTATGAGCAGTTCTTC.

CDR3 nucleotides: TGTGCCAGCAGTTTAGGGGAAGGGGACGAGCAGTACTTC. This sequence encodes CASSLGEGDEQYF. The chain has TRBV12-3 or TRBV12-4 and TRBJ2-7; D may be TRBD1 (5 bases). The germline V and J ends were trimmed by 1 base and 5 bases, with 9 bases remaining between them. This CDR3 has 13 amino acids.

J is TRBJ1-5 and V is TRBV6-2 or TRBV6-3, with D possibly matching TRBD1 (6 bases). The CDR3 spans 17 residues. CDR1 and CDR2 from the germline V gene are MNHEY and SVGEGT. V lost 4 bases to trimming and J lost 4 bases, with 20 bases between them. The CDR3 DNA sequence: TGTGCCAGCAGTTCAACCCCCTCACAGGGAGGAAATCAGCCCCAGCATTTT. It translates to CASSSTPSQGGNQPQHF.

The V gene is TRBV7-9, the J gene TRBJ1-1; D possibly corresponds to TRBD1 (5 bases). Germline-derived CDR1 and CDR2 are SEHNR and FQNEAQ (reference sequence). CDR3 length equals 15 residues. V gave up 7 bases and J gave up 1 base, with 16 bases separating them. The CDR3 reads CASTLRGVRNTEAFF. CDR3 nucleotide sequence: TGTGCCAGCACCTTGAGGGGAGTAAGGAACACTGAAGCTTTCTTT.

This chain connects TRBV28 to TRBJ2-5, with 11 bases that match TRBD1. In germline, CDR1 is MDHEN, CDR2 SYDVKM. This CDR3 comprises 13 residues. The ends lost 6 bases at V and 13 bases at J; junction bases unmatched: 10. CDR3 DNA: TGTGCCAGCAGCCTAAACCCTGGGACAGGGGGGTACTTC. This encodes CASSLNPGTGGYF.

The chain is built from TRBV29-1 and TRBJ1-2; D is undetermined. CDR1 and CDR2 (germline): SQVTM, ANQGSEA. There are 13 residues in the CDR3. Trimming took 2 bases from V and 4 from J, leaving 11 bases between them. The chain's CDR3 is CSVEQESLYGYTF. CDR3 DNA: TGCAGCGTTGAACAGGAGTCACTCTATGGCTACACCTTC.

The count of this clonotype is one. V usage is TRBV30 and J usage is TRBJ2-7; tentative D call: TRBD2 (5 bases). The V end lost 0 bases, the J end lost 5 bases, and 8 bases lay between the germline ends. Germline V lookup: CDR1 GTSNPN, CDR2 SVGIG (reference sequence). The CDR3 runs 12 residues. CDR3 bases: TGTGCCTGGAGTGTCAGCGGAAACGAGCAGTACTTC. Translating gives CAWSVSGNEQYF. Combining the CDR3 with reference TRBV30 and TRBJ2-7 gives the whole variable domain SQTIHQWPATLVQPVGSPLSLECTVEGTSNPNLYWYRQAAGRGLQLLFYSVGIGQISSEVPQNLSASRPQDRQFILSSKKLLLSDSGFYLCAWSVSGNEQYFGPGTRLTVT.

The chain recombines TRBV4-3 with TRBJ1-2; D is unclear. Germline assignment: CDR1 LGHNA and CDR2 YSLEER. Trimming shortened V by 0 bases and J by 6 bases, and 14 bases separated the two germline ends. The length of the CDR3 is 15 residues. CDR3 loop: CASSQDLKVKNGYTF. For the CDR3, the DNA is TGCGCCAGCAGCCAAGATCTGAAGGTGAAGAATGGCTACACCTTC.

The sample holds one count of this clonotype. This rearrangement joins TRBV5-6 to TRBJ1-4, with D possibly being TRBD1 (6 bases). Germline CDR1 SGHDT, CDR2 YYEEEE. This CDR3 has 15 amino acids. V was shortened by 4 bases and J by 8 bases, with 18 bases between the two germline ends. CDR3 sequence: CASSSWTASQEKLFF. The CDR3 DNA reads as TGTGCCAGCAGCAGCTGGACAGCATCTCAGGAAAAACTGTTTTTT.